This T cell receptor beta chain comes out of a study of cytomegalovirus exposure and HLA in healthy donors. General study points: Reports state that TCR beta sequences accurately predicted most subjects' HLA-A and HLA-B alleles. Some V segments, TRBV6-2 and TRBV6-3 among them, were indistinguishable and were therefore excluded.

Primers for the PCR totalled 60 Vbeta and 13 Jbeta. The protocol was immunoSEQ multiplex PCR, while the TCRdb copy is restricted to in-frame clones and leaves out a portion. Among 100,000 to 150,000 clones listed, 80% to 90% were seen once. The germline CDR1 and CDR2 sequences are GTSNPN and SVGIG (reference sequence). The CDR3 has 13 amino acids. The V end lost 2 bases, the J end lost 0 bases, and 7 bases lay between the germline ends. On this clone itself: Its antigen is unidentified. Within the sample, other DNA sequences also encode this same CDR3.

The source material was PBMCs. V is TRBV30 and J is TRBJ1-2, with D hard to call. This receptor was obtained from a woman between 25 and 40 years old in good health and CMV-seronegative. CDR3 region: CAWSPSANYGYTF. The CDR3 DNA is TGTGCCTGGAGTCCCTCGGCTAACTATGGCTACACCTTC.